The present TCR beta chain was sequenced within a study of post-analysis software for immune sequencing data. Study summary: Both relapsing-remitting and secondary progressive multiple sclerosis featured among the disease courses, as did progressive-relapsing multiple sclerosis.

Trimming pared 1 base from V and 11 bases from J, leaving 11 bases between. Germline loops: CDR1 PRHDT, CDR2 FYEKMQ (reference sequence). The CDR3 extends over 12 amino acids. Findings of the study overall: Compared with controls, patients had more of five or six TRBV segments, including TRBV5-6, TRBV5-1 and TRBV20-1. Controls' normalized Chao1 diversity significantly exceeded that of multiple sclerosis patients.

Sequencing libraries made from TCR beta cDNA carried unique molecular identifiers. MiXCR, applied by TCRdb to the PCR reads, yields one record per CDR3 protein. The sample carries about 770,000 distinct CDR3 sequences, 46% recorded once. The sample holds one count of this clonotype. Its target is unknown. The source of this sequence is a girl aged 10 to 17 with multiple sclerosis. The sample comprised blood. This chain joins TRBV13 and TRBJ1-1; no firm D call. CDR3 loop: CASSLVPGFAFF. CDR3 bases: TGTGCCAGCAGCTTAGTCCCGGGATTCGCTTTCTTT.